This is a list of T cell receptor beta chains from one sample in a study of T cells in Graves' hyperthyroidism and ophthalmopathy. TCRdb reanalysed the multiplex PCR reads using MiXCR and keeps one entry per CDR3 protein. The sample yields 560,000 or so distinct CDR3 sequences, roughly 50% seen once. The sequenced sample consisted of peripheral blood or thyroid tissue (not recorded which). These receptors all stem from a woman aged 18-29 years with Graves' hyperthyroidism. The CDR3 runs from the conserved cysteine through the conserved F or W. Each record gives: clone size, D gene, J gene, V gene, CDR3 DNA, CDR3 protein. A D gene is named only where the DNA matches it firmly. Only some rows state a clone size, as once, few, many or a class for expanded clones.

>many|-|TRBJ2-5|TRBV7-7
TGTGCTAGCAGCGTCTATTCTTCGGAGGAGGAGACCCAGTACTTC
CASSVYSSEEETQYF
>once|TRBD1|TRBJ2-3|TRBV9
TGTGCCAGCAGCGCCCCGGGACAGGGGGCGAGAGATACGCAGTATTTT
CASSAPGQGARDTQYF
>-|TRBD1|TRBJ1-1|TRBV29-1
TGCAGCGACCCACCCGGGACAGGGAACACTGAAGCTTTCTTT
CSDPPGTGNTEAFF
>once|-|TRBJ1-3|TRBV24-1
TGTGCCACCAGTGATGCGGGACCTGGAAACACCATATATTTT
CATSDAGPGNTIYF
>-|-|TRBJ1-1|TRBV5-1
TGCGCCAGCAGGATCAGACAGGATAACACTGAAGCTTTCTTT
CASRIRQDNTEAFF
>-|TRBD1|TRBJ1-5|TRBV29-1
TGCAGCGTCGCCGGGACAGGGGAAAATCAGCCCCAGCATTTT
CSVAGTGENQPQHF
>few|-|TRBJ2-6|TRBV19
TGTGCCAGTAGTGACTTCAACTCTGGGGCCAACGTCCTGACTTTC
CASSDFNSGANVLTF
>few|-|TRBJ1-1|TRBV7-3
TGTGCCAGCAGCACCTGGGGTCCGCCCAACACTGAAGCTTTCTTT
CASSTWGPPNTEAFF
>-|-|TRBJ1-2|TRBV19
TGTGCCAGTAGCCACCGGGGAGAGGGCTATGGCTACACCTTC
CASSHRGEGYGYTF
>-|-|TRBJ1-2|TRBV7-2
TGTGCCAGCAGCCGAAATTGGGGATCTGATGGCTACACCTTC
CASSRNWGSDGYTF
>few|-|TRBJ1-4|TRBV2
TGTGCCATCAGACACGACCCGGTAAATGAAAAACTGTTTTTT
CAIRHDPVNEKLFF
>-|TRBD2|TRBJ2-3|TRBV11-2
TGTGCCAGCAGTTTAAATCCAAGCGGGGGGGGCACAGATACGCAGTATTTT
CASSLNPSGGGTDTQYF
>many|-|TRBJ1-1|TRBV7-9
TGTGCCAGCATCCACGGCTTCAACACTGAAGCTTTCTTT
CASIHGFNTEAFF
>-|-|TRBJ1-2|TRBV12-3/TRBV12-4
TGTGCCAGCACCACCCGAGGGACACCAAGTGGCTACACCTTC
CASTTRGTPSGYTF
>few|-|TRBJ2-7|TRBV7-2
TGTGCCAGCAGCTTAGCCCCCGCTAGCGACGAGCAGTACTTC
CASSLAPASDEQYF
>-|TRBD2|TRBJ2-7|TRBV2
TGTGCCAGCAGTAGGACTAGCGAGCAGTACTTC
CASSRTSEQYF
>-|-|TRBJ1-2|TRBV24-1
TGTGCCAGCTCACCAGGGAGGGACCTAAACTATGGCTACACCTTC
CASSPGRDLNYGYTF
>many|TRBD1|TRBJ2-5|TRBV24-1
TGTGCCACCAGTGATGAGGGGGCGAGCCAAGAGACCCAGTACTTC
CATSDEGASQETQYF
>many|-|TRBJ2-5|TRBV24-1
TGTGCCACCAGTGCCTCGCATACGGAGACCCAGTACTTC
CATSASHTETQYF
>-|-|TRBJ2-5|TRBV2
TGCGCCAGCAGCCAATTGGGTCTGGGGACCCAGTACTTC
CASSQLGLGTQYF
>few|-|TRBJ2-6|TRBV6-5
TGTGCCATCAGTGAGGCCAACGTCCTGACTTTC
CAISEANVLTF
>-|-|TRBJ2-5|TRBV7-9
TGTGCCAGCAGGATGGGGCTCGGGGAGACCCAGTACTTC
CASRMGLGETQYF
>once|TRBD1|TRBJ1-5|TRBV20-1
TGCAGTGCTAGAGATCGCGGGACAGGGGGCTTCGGCAATCAGCCCCAGCATTTT
CSARDRGTGGFGNQPQHF
>-|-|TRBJ1-2|TRBV2
TGTGCCAGCACTGGGGTTAACTATGGCCACACCTTC
CASTGVNYGHTF
>-|-|TRBJ2-7|TRBV12-3/TRBV12-4
TGTGCCAGCAGATCTCAGGGGACCTCCGAGCAGTACTTC
CASRSQGTSEQYF
>-|-|TRBJ1-2|TRBV15
TGTGCCACCAGCAAAAGGACTAACTATGGCTACACCTTC
CATSKRTNYGYTF
>few|TRBD2|TRBJ2-7|TRBV11-2
TGTGCCAGCAGCCCGGGCACTAGCGGGAGCGGCGAGCAGTACTTC
CASSPGTSGSGEQYF
>many|-|TRBJ1-2|TRBV2
TGTGCCGGAGCAGTTGCAGGGAAGGCTGGCTACACCTTC
CAGAVAGKAGYTF
>-|-|TRBJ2-7|TRBV7-8
TGTGCCAGCCAACGGTTAGAGGGGTCCTACGAGCAGTACTTC
CASQRLEGSYEQYF
>-|TRBD1|TRBJ1-1|TRBV7-2
TGTGCCAGCAGCCTCCGACAGGGTACGGACACTGAAGCTTTCTTT
CASSLRQGTDTEAFF
>-|TRBD1|TRBJ2-5|TRBV29-1
TGCAGCGTTGAGCGGACAGGGACTGGGGAGACCCAGTACTTC
CSVERTGTGETQYF
>few|-|TRBJ1-4|TRBV5-1
TGCGCCAGCACGACGGACAGCAATGAAAAACTGTTTTTT
CASTTDSNEKLFF
>many|TRBD1|TRBJ2-7|TRBV7-8
TGTGCCAGCAGCCCCTGGACAGGGCCTTCCTACGAGCAGTACTTC
CASSPWTGPSYEQYF
>few|-|TRBJ1-3|TRBV7-2
TGTGCCAGCAGCCCCCCAGGGGACTCTGGAAACACCATATATTTT
CASSPPGDSGNTIYF
>-|TRBD2|TRBJ2-5|TRBV24-1
TGTGCCACCAGTGAGTCCGGGACTAGCAGGTACCAAGAGACCCAGTACTTC
CATSESGTSRYQETQYF
>-|-|TRBJ1-5|TRBV24-1
TGTGCCACCAGCCCCCCAGGACACCTCAATCAGCCCCAGCATTTT
CATSPPGHLNQPQHF
>few|TRBD1|TRBJ1-5|TRBV20-1
TGCAGTGCTGACAGGGGGAGAGGCAATCAGCCCCAGCATTTT
CSADRGRGNQPQHF
>-|TRBD1|TRBJ1-1|TRBV10-3
TGTGCTAGAGGGACAGGGTACACTGAAGCTTTCTTT
CARGTGYTEAFF
>-|-|TRBJ1-1|TRBV9
TGTGCCAGCAGCAGGGGACGGCGGAACGCTGAAGCTTTCTTT
CASSRGRRNAEAFF
>-|TRBD1|TRBJ1-1|TRBV29-1
TGCAGCGCTCCGACAGGGAGGGAGACTGAAGCTTTCTTT
CSAPTGRETEAFF
>-|-|TRBJ2-5|TRBV14
TGTGCCAGCAGCCAAGTGGCTAGCGAACAAGAGACCCAGTACTTC
CASSQVASEQETQYF
>few|TRBD2|TRBJ2-7|TRBV2
TGTGCCAGCAGTGAAATGGCGGGAGGCGGGACCTACGAGCAGTACTTC
CASSEMAGGGTYEQYF
>once|-|TRBJ1-2|TRBV29-1
-
CSLDRVYGCTF
>-|TRBD2|TRBJ2-5|TRBV4-3
TGCGCCAGCAGCCGGGAACTAGCGGAAGAGACCCAGTACTTC
CASSRELAEETQYF
>-|-|TRBJ2-5|TRBV20-1
TGCAGTGCCCGCCTCCAAGAGACCCAGTACTTC
CSARLQETQYF
>-|-|TRBJ2-7|TRBV24-1
TGTGCCAGCAGTGTCCGCGGAGCCCTCTCCTACGAGCAGTACTTC
CASSVRGALSYEQYF
>many|TRBD1|TRBJ2-5|TRBV7-2
TGTGCCAGCAACTCCCCAGGGGGACAAGAGACCCAGTACTTC
CASNSPGGQETQYF
>-|-|TRBJ2-5|TRBV20-1
TGCACCCGAGGGGCGGGTTGGCAAGAGACCCAGTACTTC
CTRGAGWQETQYF
>-|-|TRBJ1-3|TRBV19
TGTGCCAGTAGTATGTTTGGGACGGTTCATCTCTCTGGAAACACCATATATTTT
CASSMFGTVHLSGNTIYF
>-|-|TRBJ1-2|TRBV10-3
TGTGCGAGCAGCACCGAGGGGGAGAGCAGTCTCACCTTC
CASSTEGESSLTF
>-|-|TRBJ2-6|TRBV5-1
TGCGCCAGCAGCCAGGGGACATCTGGGGCCAACGTCCTGACTTTC
CASSQGTSGANVLTF
>many|TRBD1|TRBJ1-1|TRBV29-1
TGCAGCGTCCGGGACAGAGGCACTGAAGCTTTCTTT
CSVRDRGTEAFF
>many|TRBD1|TRBJ1-2|TRBV10-3
TGTGCCATCAGCGTGGGGACAGGGGCTGCCGATGGCTACACCTTC
CAISVGTGAADGYTF
>-|TRBD1|TRBJ2-7|TRBV19
TGTGCCAGTAGTCCAAACAACAGGGGGCGCCGCGAGCAGTACTTC
CASSPNNRGRREQYF
>few|TRBD1|TRBJ2-7|TRBV20-1
TGCAGTGCAATCAGGGGGCTTACTTCCTACGAGCAGTACTTC
CSAIRGLTSYEQYF
>-|-|TRBJ1-1|TRBV12-3/TRBV12-4
TGTGCCAGCATCCCGAGGAGACAGGTCATGAACACTGAAGCTTTCTTT
CASIPRRQVMNTEAFF